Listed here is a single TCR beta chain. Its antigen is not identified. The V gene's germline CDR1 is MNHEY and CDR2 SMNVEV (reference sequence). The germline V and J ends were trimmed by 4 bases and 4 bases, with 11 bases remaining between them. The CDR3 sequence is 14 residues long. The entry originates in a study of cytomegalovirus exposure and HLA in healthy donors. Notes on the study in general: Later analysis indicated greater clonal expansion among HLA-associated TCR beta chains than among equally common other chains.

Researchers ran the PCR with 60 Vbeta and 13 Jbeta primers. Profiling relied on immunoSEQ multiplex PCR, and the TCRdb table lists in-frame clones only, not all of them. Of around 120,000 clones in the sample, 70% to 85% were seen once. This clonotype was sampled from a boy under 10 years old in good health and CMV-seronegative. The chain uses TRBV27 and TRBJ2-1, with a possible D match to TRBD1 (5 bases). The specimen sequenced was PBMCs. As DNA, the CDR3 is TGTGCCAGCAGTTCCTCTTCAGGGTACAATGAGCAGTTCTTC. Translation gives CASSSSSGYNEQFF.